A selection of T cell receptor beta chains follows, all from one sample in a study of blood T cell repertoires in COVID-19. The data were produced by immunoSEQ multiplex PCR, yet TCRdb's version contains in-frame clones alone and is incomplete. The data contain 150,000 to 200,000 clones, around four fifths of them singletons. The specimen was peripheral blood. Receptor source: a woman of 80 years or more with acute or convalescent COVID-19. The CDR3 runs from the conserved cysteine through the conserved F or W. The D gene is left open where the match is weak.

cdr3_aa: CASSYPRGLGAEAFF; d_call: .; cdr3_length: 15; v_call: TRBV6-2/TRBV6-3
cdr3_aa: CASSPGINYEQYF; d_call: .; cdr3_length: 13; v_call: TRBV5-1
cdr3_aa: CASSPRGALGSEQFF; d_call: .; cdr3_length: 15; v_call: TRBV3-1/TRBV3-2
cdr3_aa: CASSFSESPLHF; d_call: .; cdr3_length: 12; v_call: TRBV12-3/TRBV12-4
cdr3_aa: CASSPGTSLVETQYF; d_call: TRBD2; cdr3_length: 15; v_call: TRBV9
cdr3_aa: CASSKHQVSNQPQHF; d_call: .; cdr3_length: 15; v_call: TRBV19
cdr3_aa: CATSRDGGRGEKLFF; d_call: .; cdr3_length: 15; v_call: TRBV15
cdr3_aa: CASSWTGKGYTF; d_call: TRBD1; cdr3_length: 12; v_call: TRBV7-9
cdr3_aa: CASSQGGGNTIYF; d_call: TRBD1; cdr3_length: 13; v_call: TRBV27
cdr3_aa: CASSPTGAPYEQYF; d_call: TRBD1; cdr3_length: 14; v_call: TRBV5-5
cdr3_aa: CASSSTSGGITDTQYF; d_call: TRBD2; cdr3_length: 16; v_call: TRBV5-4
cdr3_aa: CASSQEGRGSETQYF; d_call: TRBD2; cdr3_length: 15; v_call: TRBV4-1
cdr3_aa: CASSLVAGGTNEQFF; d_call: TRBD2; cdr3_length: 15; v_call: TRBV5-1
cdr3_aa: CASSPPGQVKDGYTF; d_call: TRBD1; cdr3_length: 15; v_call: TRBV18
cdr3_aa: CASSESGAAYNEQFF; d_call: .; cdr3_length: 15; v_call: TRBV25-1